The 24 T cell receptor beta chains given below trace back to one sample, sequenced in a study of T cell changes during pregnancy in multiple sclerosis. Measured with immunoSEQ multiplex PCR; TCRdb has only the in-frame clones, and not every one. The sample yields approximately 97,000 clones, around nine tenths seen once. The starting material was peripheral blood, obtained in the second trimester of pregnancy. These TCRs come from a female donor in good health, enrolled as a control in a pregnancy study.

This rearrangement joins TRBV14 to TRBJ2-2, with D tentatively TRBD1 (5 bases). This CDR3 comprises 12 residues. Deletions cut 11 bases from V and 1 base from J, with 8 bases between. Germline CDR1 SGHDN, CDR2 FVKESK. CDR3 coding DNA: TGTGCCTGGGGCGGGAACACCGGGGAGCTGTTTTTT. It yields the protein CAWGGNTGELFF.

V is TRBV15 and J is TRBJ1-1, with a possible D match to TRBD1 (6 bases). CDR3 size: 15 residues. Trimming removed 1 base at V and 1 base at J, with 10 bases between. Germline CDR1 and CDR2: LNHNV and YYDKDF (reference sequence). CDR3 DNA sequence: TGTGCCACCAGCAGAGTCTTGGGGGCGAACACTGAAGCTTTCTTT. Its translation: CATSRVLGANTEAFF.

The V call is TRBV7-9, the J call TRBJ1-2; TRBD1 might be the D (5 bases). The CDR3 is made up of 17 amino acids. The V end lost 4 bases, the J end lost 4 bases, and 22 bases lay between the germline ends. Germline CDR1 and CDR2: SEHNR and FQNEAQ (reference sequence). Here the CDR3 DNA reads TGTGCCAGCAGCTCAGCAATAGGGTCGTTCGACAGCTATGGCTACACCTTC. Protein sequence: CASSSAIGSFDSYGYTF.

J is TRBJ2-7 and V is TRBV19; 8 nucleotides match TRBD1. The CDR3 is made up of 14 amino acids. The V segment lost 3 bases and the J segment 3 bases; nucleotides outside the gene matches: 4. Per the germline V gene, CDR1 is LNHDA and CDR2 is SQIVND (reference sequence). The CDR3 sequence is CASSIETGDYEQYF. The CDR3 DNA reads as TGTGCCAGTAGTATCGAGACAGGGGACTACGAGCAGTACTTC. Variable domain in full (rest from reference TRBV19 and TRBJ2-7): DGGITQSPKYLFRKEGQNVTLSCEQNLNHDAMYWYRQDPGQGLRLIYYSQIVNDFQKGDIAEGYSVSREKKESFPLTVTSAQKNPTAFYLCASSIETGDYEQYFGPGTRLTVT.

The chain couples TRBV6-4 to TRBJ2-7; 7 bases match TRBD2. This CDR3 is 14 amino acids long. The trim removed 0 bases at V and 3 bases at J, leaving 2 bases unmatched. Per germline, CDR1 MRHNA and CDR2 SNTAGT. CDR3 sequence: CASSDSGTNYEQYF. CDR3 DNA sequence: TGTGCCAGCAGTGACTCGGGGACTAACTACGAGCAGTACTTC.

The chain couples TRBV19 to TRBJ2-5; no reliable D call. CDR3 size: 12 residues. Germline V gene data show CDR1 as LNHDA and CDR2 as SQIVND (reference sequence). Trimming shortened V by 3 bases and J by 5 bases, and 7 bases separated the two germline ends. The CDR3 DNA reads TGTGCCAGTAGTATTCTCGGGGAGACCCAGTACTTC. Its protein is CASSILGETQYF.

This clone was observed once. The chain employs TRBV19 and TRBJ1-3, with 7 bases fitting TRBD1. There are 19 residues in the CDR3. Germline CDR1 reads LNHDA; CDR2 reads SQIVND (reference sequence). Trimming at V came to 5 bases and at J to 0 bases, leaving 16 bases not matched to a gene. The CDR3 reads CASSFPAGTVRFSGNTIYF. CDR3 sequence (DNA): TGTGCCAGTAGTTTCCCCGCCGGGACAGTACGTTTCTCTGGAAACACCATATATTTT.

The rearrangement uses TRBV28 and TRBJ1-2; TRBD1 might be the D (6 bases). Germline assignment: CDR1 MDHEN and CDR2 SYDVKM. The CDR3 covers 11 residues. V was pared by 7 bases and J by 5 bases, with 8 bases between. The CDR3 DNA is TGTGCCAGCACTCAGGGGTATGGCTACACCTTC. Residues: CASTQGYGYTF.

This clone was counted a few times. The J gene is TRBJ2-2, the V gene TRBV7-2, with TRBD2 identical over 7 bases. The CDR3 has 14 amino acids. The junction had 0 bases not matched to a gene; V was cut back by 4 bases and J by 1 base. CDR1 and CDR2 from the germline V gene are SGHTA and FQGNSA. CDR3 in DNA: TGTGCCAGCAGCTCTAGCGGGAACACCGGGGAGCTGTTTTTT. Translated: CASSSSGNTGELFF.

This sequence joins TRBV29-1 and TRBJ2-2, with D possibly TRBD2 on 7 matching bases. The CDR3 consists of 16 residues. CDR1 is SQVTM and CDR2 is ANQGSEA in the germline V gene. Trimming stripped 1 base from V and 0 bases from J, with 12 bases between. The CDR3 sequence: CSVEAPGGPNTGELFF. The CDR3 DNA reads as TGCAGCGTTGAAGCGCCCGGGGGGCCGAACACCGGGGAGCTGTTTTTT.

This chain connects TRBV7-2 to TRBJ1-1; TRBD1 might be the D (5 bases). The CDR3 extends over 13 amino acids. The germline V gene encodes CDR1 SGHTA and CDR2 FQGNSA. Trimming stripped 5 bases from V and 1 base from J, with 8 bases between. Written as DNA, the CDR3 is TGTGCCAGCAGCAGGACACGGAACACTGAAGCTTTCTTT. Translating it yields CASSRTRNTEAFF.

The chain carries TRBV7-2 and TRBJ2-7; D gene unclear. V dropped 3 bases and J dropped 2 bases, with 2 bases sitting between them. Germline CDR1 reads SGHTA; CDR2 reads FQGNSA. This CDR3 has 11 amino acids. The chain's CDR3 is CASSFTYEQYF. The CDR3, as DNA: TGTGCCAGCAGCTTTACCTACGAGCAGTACTTC.

V gene TRBV6-5 combines with J gene TRBJ1-2; 7 bases are a match to TRBD1. The CDR3 has 15 residues. Per the germline V gene, CDR1 is MNHEY and CDR2 is SVGAGI. Losses at the gene ends were 7 bases for V and 0 bases for J; bases not matched to a gene: 8. Here the CDR3 reads CASNRGGGANYGYTF. Here the CDR3 DNA reads TGTGCCAGCAACAGGGGTGGAGGGGCTAACTATGGCTACACCTTC.

This rearrangement joins TRBV5-6 to TRBJ2-5; D is perhaps TRBD2 (5 bases). The CDR3 sequence is 14 residues long. Germline values: CDR1 SGHDT, CDR2 YYEEEE. V shed 0 bases and J shed 5 bases, with 11 bases lying between them. CDR3 nucleotide sequence: TGTGCCAGCAGCTTGGGGGCAGGCGGGGAGACCCAGTACTTC. Protein sequence: CASSLGAGGETQYF.

V and J are TRBV7-9 and TRBJ2-1, with 8 bases matching TRBD1. The V segment lost 3 bases and the J segment 3 bases; nucleotides outside the gene matches: 10. Germline CDR1 is SEHNR and CDR2 is FQNEAQ (reference sequence). This CDR3 is 17 amino acids long. CDR3 nucleotides: TGTGCCAGCAGCTTGTATCGGACAGGGCAGAACTACAATGAGCAGTTCTTC. This codes for CASSLYRTGQNYNEQFF.

This chain uses TRBV2 with TRBJ1-1; D possibly corresponds to TRBD1 (6 bases). This CDR3 contains 15 residues. Trimming took 2 bases from V and 0 from J, leaving 10 bases between them. Germline V gene sequence: CDR1 SNHLY, CDR2 FYNNEI. The CDR3 is CASSENGQMNTEAFF. DNA of the CDR3: TGTGCCAGCAGTGAAAATGGACAGATGAACACTGAAGCTTTCTTT.

The CDR3 nucleotides are TGTGCCAGCAGCCTTCTACCGGACACTGAAGCTTTCTTT. Its translation: CASSLLPDTEAFF. The V and J genes are TRBV7-9 and TRBJ1-1; D is ambiguous. Germline assignment: CDR1 SEHNR and CDR2 FQNEAQ (reference sequence). The CDR3 consists of 13 residues. The ends were cut back, 5 bases at V and 3 bases at J, with 10 bases in the middle.

V is TRBV5-1 and J is TRBJ2-5; TRBD1 agrees at 8 bases. The CDR3 totals 16 residues. Per the germline V gene, CDR1 is SGHRS and CDR2 is YFSETQ. J lost 5 bases, V lost 1 base, and 10 bases had no gene match. CDR3 coding DNA: TGCGCCAGCAGCTTGTTTGGCCAGGGGGCGCGGGAGACCCAGTACTTC. Protein sequence: CASSLFGQGARETQYF.

The chain recombines TRBV6-1 with TRBJ2-7; 9 nucleotides agree with TRBD1. After removal of 6 bases from V and 5 bases from J, the junction contained 5 bases not matched to a gene. This CDR3 has 13 amino acids. The germline gives CDR1 MNHNS, CDR2 SASEGT. CDR3 nucleotides: TGTGCCAGCAGCCTCCGGGACAGGGACGAGCAGTACTTC. This encodes CASSLRDRDEQYF.

The chain uses TRBV7-9 and TRBJ2-5; 8 nucleotides agree with TRBD2. V gave up 5 bases and J gave up 4 bases; unmatched junction bases: 12. CDR3 length: 16 residues. Germline-derived CDR1 and CDR2 are SEHNR and FQNEAQ (reference sequence). This CDR3 is CASSQQGSGRRETQYF. CDR3 coding DNA: TGTGCCAGCAGCCAACAAGGGAGCGGGAGAAGAGAGACCCAGTACTTC.

The rearrangement links TRBV6-4 to TRBJ2-2; 7 bases are a match to TRBD2. Per germline, CDR1 MRHNA and CDR2 SNTAGT. This CDR3 comprises 15 residues. V dropped 4 bases and J dropped 4; count of bases not matched to a gene: 6. The DNA of the CDR3 is TGTGCCAGCAGTGTGGCTAGCGGAGCCACCGGGGAGCTGTTTTTT. This codes for CASSVASGATGELFF.

The V call is TRBV7-2, the J call TRBJ1-5; no clear D gene. V lost 0 bases to trimming and J lost 9 bases, with 15 bases between them. Germline-derived CDR1 and CDR2 are SGHTA and FQGNSA. The CDR3 has 15 amino acids. As DNA, the CDR3 is TGTGCCAGCAGCTTAGCGCTGGGCCGCCGTTCGCCCCAGCATTTT. Translated, it gives CASSLALGRRSPQHF.

V usage is TRBV7-2 and J usage is TRBJ2-1; 7 nucleotides align to TRBD2. The CDR3 sequence is 14 residues long. The germline V gene encodes CDR1 SGHTA and CDR2 FQGNSA. The V and J ends lost 1 base and 3 bases, in that order; junction bases with no gene match: 0. The CDR3 DNA reads as TGTGCCAGCAGCTTAGGGGACTACTACAATGAGCAGTTCTTC. Translated: CASSLGDYYNEQFF. Full variable domain (rest looked up from reference TRBV7-2 and TRBJ2-1): GAGVSQSPSNKVTEKGKDVELRCDPISGHTALYWYRQSLGQGLEFLIYFQGNSAPDKSGLPSDRFSAERTGGSVSTLTIQRTQQEDSAVYLCASSLGDYYNEQFFGPGTRLTVL.

The chain links TRBV29-1 to TRBJ1-2, with D possibly matching TRBD1 (6 bases). CDR3 length equals 15 residues. Germline loops: CDR1 SQVTM, CDR2 ANQGSEA. The CDR3 spells CTVPQTGQDQYGYTF. The CDR3 bases are TGCACCGTCCCTCAAACGGGACAAGACCAGTATGGCTACACCTTC. Supplemented by reference TRBV29-1 and TRBJ1-2, the full variable domain reads SAVISQKPSRDICQRGTSLTIQCQVDSQVTMMFWYRQQPGQSLTLIATANQGSEATYESGFVIDKFPISRPNLTFSTLTVSNMSPEDSSIYLCTVPQTGQDQYGYTFGSGTRLTVV.